A single sample gave rise to the 7 T cell receptor beta chains below, sequenced in a study of cytomegalovirus exposure and HLA in healthy donors. The PCR was carried out with 60 Vbeta primers and 13 Jbeta primers. Sequencing was performed with immunoSEQ multiplex PCR; in TCRdb, only in-frame clones are kept and a portion is missing. The sample holds around 68,000 clones; around 68% are singletons and the top ten take about 10%. Material for sequencing was PBMCs. The receptors derive from a woman in her 30s in good health and CMV-seronegative.

The V call is TRBV6-5, the J call TRBJ2-7; 9 bases align to TRBD1. Germline loops: CDR1 MNHEY, CDR2 SVGAGI. Trimming removed 6 bases from V and 2 bases from J; junction bases left unmatched: 8. CDR3 length equals 15 residues. The CDR3 loop reads CASRAWTGDPYEQYF. In DNA form, the CDR3 reads TGTGCCAGCAGAGCTTGGACAGGGGATCCCTACGAGCAGTACTTC.

This clone was detected only a few times. This rearrangement joins TRBV7-2 to TRBJ1-2, with D unresolved. The V gene's germline CDR1 is SGHTA and CDR2 FQGNSA. V was clipped by 1 base and J by 0 bases, with 9 bases between them. The CDR3 runs to 15 residues. The chain's CDR3 is CASSLDWSANYGYTF. For the CDR3, the DNA is TGTGCCAGCAGCTTAGACTGGAGTGCTAACTATGGCTACACCTTC.

The rearrangement uses TRBV6-5 and TRBJ2-3, with 11 bases fitting TRBD1. This CDR3 spans 16 amino acids. V was pared by 1 base and J by 6 bases, with 6 bases of the junction left unmatched. Germline V gene lookup returns CDR1 MNHEY and CDR2 SVGAGI. The CDR3 bases are TGTGCCAGCAGTTACTACGGACAGGGGGCAGGGGATACGCAGTATTTT. Translated, it gives CASSYYGQGAGDTQYF.

The chain has TRBV7-3 and TRBJ2-3, with a weak D call TRBD2 (5 bases). The CDR3 contains 16 residues. The germline gives CDR1 SGHTA, CDR2 FQGTGA. V lost 2 bases and J lost 0, with 12 bases in between. CDR3 bases: TGTGCCAGCAGCTTACGGGGTCCTGCTAGCACAGATACGCAGTATTTT. Protein product: CASSLRGPASTDTQYF.

The chain combines TRBV28 with TRBJ2-7; TRBD2 matches 14 bases. Germline V gene lookup returns CDR1 MDHEN and CDR2 SYDVKM. The CDR3 contains 16 residues. The V segment lost 3 bases and the J segment 7 bases; nucleotides outside the gene matches: 8. Written as DNA, the CDR3 is TGTGCCAGCAGTTTGACCGGGACTAGCGGGGGTCGGGAGCAGTACTTC. It is translated as CASSLTGTSGGREQYF.

This clone was counted a few times. This chain joins TRBV18 and TRBJ1-1; D gene uncertain. CDR3 length: 16 residues. Germline V lookup: CDR1 KGHSH, CDR2 LQKENI. The V gene lost 2 bases and the J gene lost 0 bases, with 13 bases spanning the gap. CDR3 in amino acids: CASSPWGAGLNTEAFF. The DNA of the CDR3 is TGTGCCAGCTCACCATGGGGAGCGGGCCTGAACACTGAAGCTTTCTTT.

V is TRBV19 and J is TRBJ2-7, with 8 bases aligning to TRBD1. The junction had 5 bases not matched to a gene; V was cut back by 4 bases and J by 3 bases. The CDR3 has 14 amino acids. Looked up from germline, CDR1 is LNHDA and CDR2 is SQIVND (reference sequence). The CDR3 nucleotides read TGTGCCAGTAGTACGGGACAGGAGATCTACGAGCAGTACTTC. It codes for CASSTGQEIYEQYF.